Listed below are T cell receptor beta chains from one sample, sequenced in a study of T cell responses to AZD1222 COVID-19 vaccine. This table comes from immunoSEQ multiplex PCR, and its TCRdb copy is limited to in-frame clones, with some not included. This table holds 80,000 or so clones, nearly 85% found once. The input for sequencing was peripheral blood, taken on day 0 of AZD1222 vaccination. All receptors come from an adult in good health. Both conserved end residues are part of each CDR3. The D gene is left open where the match is weak. Only part of the rows carry a size: once, few, many, or a class if the clone is expanded.

j_gene	d_gene	v_gene	abundance	CDR3aa	CDR3nt
TRBJ2-3	NA	TRBV11-2	NA	CASSLADRLTDTQYF	TGTGCCAGCAGCTTAGCTGACAGGCTCACAGATACGCAGTATTTT
TRBJ2-3	NA	TRBV6-4	NA	CASSANTGRTDTQYF	TGTGCCAGCAGCGCTAATACCGGGCGCACAGATACGCAGTATTTT
TRBJ2-1	TRBD2	TRBV7-9	NA	CASSLTSGSGDEQFF	TGTGCCAGCAGCTTAACTAGCGGGAGTGGAGATGAGCAGTTCTTC
TRBJ2-7	TRBD1	TRBV11-3	NA	CASSLSGLYTGGAEQYF	TGTGCCAGCAGCTTATCGGGCCTCTATACAGGGGGCGCAGAGCAGTACTTC
TRBJ1-2	NA	TRBV19	NA	CASSISGRDGYTF	TGTGCCAGTAGTATTTCAGGGCGGGATGGCTACACCTTC
TRBJ2-3	NA	TRBV3-1/TRBV3-2	NA	CASSQDIFLATDTQYF	TGTGCCAGCAGCCAAGATATTTTTCTCGCCACAGATACGCAGTATTTT
TRBJ1-1	NA	TRBV6-6	NA	CASSPGAGDAFF	TGTGCCAGCAGCCCCGGCGCCGGGGACGCTTTCTTT
TRBJ2-5	TRBD2	TRBV9	NA	CASSVASQGSGGGETQYF	TGTGCCAGCAGCGTAGCCTCCCAGGGGAGCGGGGGAGGGGAGACCCAGTACTTC
TRBJ2-2	NA	TRBV19	NA	CAVRGQNTGELFF	TGTGCCGTCCGGGGACAGAACACCGGGGAGCTGTTTTTT
TRBJ2-1	TRBD2	TRBV5-6	NA	CASSSAGTSDEQFF	TGTGCCAGCAGTTCCGCCGGGACTAGCGATGAGCAGTTCTTC
TRBJ2-7	NA	TRBV3-1/TRBV3-2	NA	CASSQDPVNEQYF	TGTGCCAGCAGCCAAGATCCAGTGAACGAGCAGTACTTC
TRBJ1-3	NA	TRBV28	few	CASSLTAAGNTIYF	TGTGCCAGCAGTTTGACGGCCGCTGGAAACACCATATATTTT
TRBJ2-7	TRBD2	TRBV5-6	few	CASSLVLAGVRSHEQYF	TGTGCCAGCAGCTTGGTGCTAGCGGGAGTAAGGTCCCACGAGCAGTACTTC
TRBJ2-1	NA	TRBV15	NA	CATSVRLSSYNEQFF	TGTGCCACCAGCGTGCGTCTTAGCTCCTACAATGAGCAGTTCTTC